This T cell receptor (beta chain) was retrieved from a study of shared clonotypes between healthy human individuals. The naive CD8 population came from CD45RO-negative cells selected for CCR7, without terminally differentiated effector memory CD45RA+ cells. TCRdb's copy holds only in-frame clones and misses some; the assay was immunoSEQ multiplex PCR. This sample carries around 1,900,000 clones, 85% to 95% of them seen once, and the ten largest clones take about 1.7%. The CDR3 has 14 residues. With 3 bases clipped from V and 3 bases from J, the junction kept 3 bases outside the gene matches. CDR1 ENHRY and CDR2 SYGVKD come from the germline V gene.

The source material was naive CD8+ T cells from PBMCs. This TCR was sampled from a young man in good health. Some clones in this sample may be carry-over from other donors' samples. This chain joins TRBV10-3 and TRBJ1-1; 8 bases match TRBD1. In DNA, the CDR3 is TGTGCCATCAGTGATAACAGGGGGGACACTGAAGCTTTCTTT. Translating it yields CAISDNRGDTEAFF.